Shown below are 30 T cell receptor beta chains from a single sample sequenced in a study of PD-1 blockade in classical Hodgkin lymphoma. Each patient's relapse followed autologous stem cell transplantation, and brentuximab vedotin exposure varied. Assay: immunoSEQ multiplex PCR; the TCRdb copy retains only in-frame clones and omits some. In the table there are just over 60,000 clones, about 91% of which are singletons. Sequences were derived from peripheral blood mononuclear cells (PBMCs), sampled at baseline. All receptors come from a human donor with classical Hodgkin lymphoma.

The chain uses TRBV11-2 and TRBJ2-1; D remains unclear. The CDR3 is made up of 14 amino acids. Trimming left V 3 bases short and J 0 bases short, with 6 bases between. Germline assignment: CDR1 SGHAT and CDR2 FQNNGV. The chain's CDR3 is CASSLLSSYNEQFF. CDR3 DNA sequence: TGTGCCAGCAGCTTGCTGAGCTCCTACAATGAGCAGTTCTTC.

This clone is large (0.1 to 1%) within its sample. V is TRBV7-2 and J is TRBJ1-4; D unclear. Germline V gene data show CDR1 as SGHTA and CDR2 as FQGNSA. The CDR3 loop spans 15 amino acids. The germline V and J ends were trimmed by 4 bases and 0 bases, with 9 bases remaining between them. CDR3 DNA sequence: TGTGCCAGCAGCTCCTCAAGTGCAACTAATGAAAAACTGTTTTTT. It is translated as CASSSSSATNEKLFF.

CDR3 in DNA: TGTGCCAGCAGCTTATGGCGTACAGGGGACGAGCAGTACTTC. Translation: CASSLWRTGDEQYF. The chain has TRBV11-2 and TRBJ2-7; TRBD1 aligns across 7 bases. CDR3 length: 14 amino acids. Germline trimming cut 2 bases from V and 5 bases from J; bases unmatched to any gene: 6. CDR1 is SGHAT, CDR2 FQNNGV, per germline.

The chain combines TRBV7-9 with TRBJ2-5; D ambiguous. The CDR3 loop spans 14 amino acids. V was cut by 3 bases and J by 5 bases, with 13 bases left in between. CDR1 and CDR2 from the germline V gene are SEHNR and FQNEAQ (reference sequence). Here the CDR3 DNA reads TGTGCCAGCAGCTTGGCGGACCGCAGGGAGACCCAGTACTTC. Protein: CASSLADRRETQYF.

The chain combines TRBV7-3 with TRBJ1-1; D is unresolved. Germline CDR1 SGHTA, CDR2 FQGTGA. Trimming cost V 1 base and J 1 base, with 16 bases left between them. The CDR3 is made up of 17 amino acids. This chain's CDR3 is CASSLMFRAPANTEAFF. CDR3 sequence (DNA): TGTGCCAGCAGCTTAATGTTTCGGGCCCCCGCGAACACTGAAGCTTTCTTT.

A single count supports this clone. V usage is TRBV7-9 and J usage is TRBJ1-1, with TRBD1 as a possible D gene (6 bases). CDR1 is SEHNR and CDR2 is FQNEAQ in the germline V gene (reference sequence). This CDR3 contains 14 residues. Trimming removed 7 bases from V and 4 bases from J, with 16 bases in between. The CDR3: CASTIGGPGTEAFF. The CDR3, as DNA: TGTGCCAGCACCATCGGGGGCCCGGGCACTGAAGCTTTCTTT.

The rearrangement joins TRBV19 to TRBJ1-3; tentatively, D is TRBD1 (5 bases). The CDR3 loop spans 15 amino acids. V was trimmed by 4 bases and J by 1 base, leaving 11 bases between them. The germline gives CDR1 LNHDA, CDR2 SQIVND (reference sequence). The CDR3 sequence is CASSNSRGSGNTIYF. CDR3 coding DNA: TGTGCCAGTAGTAATTCCCGGGGGTCTGGAAACACCATATATTTT.

The gene calls are TRBV4-3 and TRBJ2-3; a weak D match, TRBD1 (5 bases). The CDR3 length is 14 residues. CDR1 LGHNA and CDR2 YSLEER come from the germline V gene. V shed 2 bases and J shed 1 base, with 7 bases lying between them. In nucleotides, the CDR3 is TGCGCCAGCAGCCAACAACAGGGCACAGATACGCAGTATTTT. Its protein is CASSQQQGTDTQYF.

The chain combines TRBV11-2 with TRBJ1-6, with 7 bases identical to TRBD1. The V and J ends lost 5 bases and 6 bases, in that order; junction bases with no gene match: 4. Germline V gene sequence: CDR1 SGHAT, CDR2 FQNNGV. The CDR3 sequence is 14 residues long. CDR3 nucleotides: TGTGCCAGCAGCCTAGGGACAGTTAATTCACCCCTCCACTTT. It specifies CASSLGTVNSPLHF.

The rearrangement joins TRBV30 to TRBJ1-1, with TRBD1 as a possible D gene (5 bases). This CDR3 region has 14 residues. CDR1 and CDR2 from the germline V gene are GTSNPN and SVGIG (reference sequence). V was shortened by 0 bases and J by 5 bases, with 13 bases between the two germline ends. CDR3 loop: CAWSVGRDGTEAFF. The CDR3 region has the DNA TGTGCCTGGAGTGTAGGCAGGGACGGGACTGAAGCTTTCTTT.

This rearrangement joins TRBV11-2 to TRBJ1-4; 7 bases are a match to TRBD1. J lost 3 bases, V lost 5 bases, and 9 bases had no gene match. Germline values: CDR1 SGHAT, CDR2 FQNNGV. This CDR3 spans 16 amino acids. The CDR3 DNA is TGTGCCAGCAGCCCCGTACAGGGGCTGGCTAATGAAAAACTGTTTTTT. Protein product: CASSPVQGLANEKLFF.

The rearrangement links TRBV25-1 to TRBJ2-7; D perhaps matches TRBD1 (5 bases). CDR1 MGHDK and CDR2 SYGVNS come from the germline V gene. V was clipped by 8 bases and J by 1 base, with 18 bases between them. The CDR3 is made up of 15 amino acids. This CDR3 reads CASGAFRAYSYEQYF. CDR3 coding DNA: TGTGCCAGCGGGGCCTTCAGGGCCTATTCCTACGAGCAGTACTTC.

The chain joins TRBV5-1 to TRBJ2-3; TRBD1 matches at 9 bases. The CDR3 is 15 amino acids. Germline lookup yields CDR1 SGHRS and CDR2 YFSETQ. J gave up 4 bases and V 7 bases, and 10 bases lay outside the gene matches. The CDR3 sequence is CASYSGTGLADTQYF. CDR3 nucleotides: TGCGCCAGCTACTCCGGGACAGGGTTGGCAGATACGCAGTATTTT. Supplemented by reference TRBV5-1 and TRBJ2-3, the full variable domain reads KAGVTQTPRYLIKTRGQQVTLSCSPISGHRSVSWYQQTPGQGLQFLFEYFSETQRNKGNFPGRFSGRQFSNSRSEMNVSTLELGDSALYLCASYSGTGLADTQYFGPGTRLTVL.

The CDR3 loop reads CASSGVWDKPQHF. CDR3 DNA: TGTGCCAGCAGCGGGGTCTGGGACAAGCCCCAGCATTTT. The V and J genes are TRBV27 and TRBJ1-5; TRBD1 is a possible D gene (6 bases). Germline V gene lookup returns CDR1 MNHEY and CDR2 SMNVEV (reference sequence). The CDR3 contains 13 residues. Trimming took 6 bases from V and 8 from J, leaving 14 bases between them.

The CDR3 protein is CATSRDAVSEQFF. The CDR3 DNA follows: TGTGCCACCAGCAGAGATGCGGTGAGTGAGCAGTTCTTC. V and J are TRBV15 and TRBJ2-1; D gene unclear. The CDR3 spans 13 residues. Germline CDR1 reads LNHNV; CDR2 reads YYDKDF (reference sequence). Trimming stripped 0 bases from V and 9 bases from J, with 9 bases between.

This clone was found once. The chain carries TRBV19 and TRBJ2-1; TRBD1 aligns across 9 bases. CDR3 length equals 15 residues. CDR1 and CDR2 (germline): LNHDA, SQIVND (reference sequence). The V and J ends lost 4 bases and 7 bases, in that order; junction bases with no gene match: 8. CDR3 nucleotide sequence: TGTGCCAGTAGTAAGGACAGGGGCACGTGGAATGAGCAGTTCTTC. It specifies CASSKDRGTWNEQFF.

The V and J genes are TRBV4-1 and TRBJ1-4; no reliable D call. Germline loops: CDR1 MGHRA, CDR2 YSYEKL. V was shortened by 1 base and J by 4 bases, with 13 bases between the two germline ends. This CDR3 spans 16 amino acids. In nucleotides, the CDR3 is TGCGCCAGCAGCCAAGGCCTCCCGCTTTTTAATGAAAAACTGTTTTTT. It codes for CASSQGLPLFNEKLFF.

This clone was counted a single time. The rearrangement joins TRBV5-1 to TRBJ2-3; 10 nucleotides match TRBD1. The germline gives CDR1 SGHRS, CDR2 YFSETQ. The CDR3 extends over 14 amino acids. V shed 3 bases, J shed 6 bases, and the junction held 4 bases outside the gene matches. CDR3 sequence (DNA): TGCGCCAGCAGCTCGGGACAGGGGCTGGATACGCAGTATTTT. Its protein is CASSSGQGLDTQYF.

The chain carries TRBV9 and TRBJ2-3; a possible D gene is TRBD1 (6 bases). Germline CDR1 and CDR2: SGDLS and YYNGEE. The CDR3 is 16 residues long. V shed 3 bases and J shed 2 bases, with 16 bases lying between them. As DNA, the CDR3 is TGTGCCAGCAGCGAGGGGGTCCTAGAGTCCACAGATACGCAGTATTTT. Translating it yields CASSEGVLESTDTQYF.

The J gene is TRBJ1-2, the V gene TRBV7-8, with D tentatively TRBD1 (5 bases). This CDR3 comprises 12 residues. The V gene's germline CDR1 is SGHVS and CDR2 FQNEAQ. With 5 bases removed from V and 7 bases from J, the gap between germline ends came to 11 bases. The CDR3 DNA reads TGTGCCAGCAGCCGCGAGGGGTTTGGCTACACCTTC. It codes for CASSREGFGYTF.

This clone was counted only a few times. This CDR3 is CASSLLIRGGTDTQYF. CDR3 coding DNA: TGTGCCAGTAGCCTTCTTATCAGGGGAGGCACAGATACGCAGTATTTT. J is TRBJ2-3 and V is TRBV19; D may be TRBD1 (6 bases). V was clipped by 6 bases and J by 1 base, with 17 bases between them. The CDR3 is made up of 16 amino acids. CDR1 and CDR2 (germline): LNHDA, SQIVND (reference sequence).

The rearrangement uses TRBV29-1 and TRBJ1-2; D might be TRBD1 (5 bases). The germline V and J ends were trimmed by 0 bases and 4 bases, with 15 bases remaining between them. Germline loops: CDR1 SQVTM, CDR2 ANQGSEA. The CDR3 is 15 residues long. Here the CDR3 reads CSVEDPTVGLYGYTF. The CDR3 DNA reads TGCAGCGTTGAAGACCCGACAGTTGGACTCTATGGCTACACCTTC.

This clone was found once. The chain has TRBV30 and TRBJ1-3, with D unclear. The CDR3 is 13 amino acids. V was cut by 1 base and J by 0 bases, with 4 bases left in between. Germline V gene lookup returns CDR1 GTSNPN and CDR2 SVGIG (reference sequence). In DNA form, the CDR3 reads TGTGCCTGGAGTGGGGGCTCTGGAAACACCATATATTTT. As protein: CAWSGGSGNTIYF.

The chain has TRBV2 and TRBJ1-1; 7 nucleotides match TRBD1. Trimming cost V 6 bases and J 4 bases; bases outside gene matches: 2. CDR1 SNHLY and CDR2 FYNNEI come from the germline V gene. CDR3 length equals 12 residues. In DNA, the CDR3 is TGTGCCAGCAGAGGGACAGTCACTGAAGCTTTCTTT. The encoded protein is CASRGTVTEAFF.

This chain connects TRBV6-1 to TRBJ1-1; D perhaps matches TRBD1 (5 bases). The CDR3 is made up of 15 amino acids. Germline values: CDR1 MNHNS, CDR2 SASEGT. V was shortened by 0 bases and J by 5 bases, with 13 bases between the two germline ends. The CDR3 DNA reads TGTGCCAGCAGTGAAGCGGGCGGAGGGGATACTGAAGCTTTCTTT. It is translated as CASSEAGGGDTEAFF.

The chain carries TRBV19 and TRBJ1-2; TRBD1 matches at 7 bases. The germline V gene encodes CDR1 LNHDA and CDR2 SQIVND (reference sequence). The CDR3 length is 13 residues. V was pared by 5 bases and J by 4 bases, with 4 bases of the junction left unmatched. The CDR3 nucleotides read TGTGCCAGTAGTCGACAGGGCGGCTATGGCTACACCTTC. Residues: CASSRQGGYGYTF. Combining the CDR3 with reference TRBV19 and TRBJ1-2 gives the whole variable domain DGGITQSPKYLFRKEGQNVTLSCEQNLNHDAMYWYRQDPGQGLRLIYYSQIVNDFQKGDIAEGYSVSREKKESFPLTVTSAQKNPTAFYLCASSRQGGYGYTFGSGTRLTVV.

J is TRBJ2-7 and V is TRBV6-5, with 9 bases lining up with TRBD1. V trimming: 5 bases; J trimming: 5 bases; junction bases outside the gene matches: 4. The CDR3 loop spans 13 amino acids. Germline CDR1 is MNHEY and CDR2 is SVGAGI. The CDR3 DNA is TGTGCCAGCAGTCTACAGGGGGCTGACGAGCAGTACTTC. Protein sequence: CASSLQGADEQYF.

The chain couples TRBV2 to TRBJ2-1; D not resolved. Germline V CDR1 and CDR2: SNHLY, FYNNEI. This CDR3 contains 13 residues. V lost 9 bases to trimming and J lost 6 bases, with 15 bases between them. CDR3 loop: CASTLLPLNEQFF. The CDR3 coding sequence is TGTGCCAGTACCCTTCTCCCACTCAATGAGCAGTTCTTC.

The chain links TRBV5-1 to TRBJ1-2; possibly TRBD1 for D (6 bases). Between the trimmed V and J ends, which lost 4 bases and 3 bases, there was a span of 16 bases. The CDR3 is 15 residues long. Germline V CDR1 and CDR2: SGHRS, YFSETQ. The CDR3 nucleotides are TGCGCCAGCAGCCCCGACGGGGGGCGCGACTATGGCTACACCTTC. Translating gives CASSPDGGRDYGYTF.

The chain carries TRBV7-6 and TRBJ2-7; 10 bases match TRBD1. CDR3 length: 14 amino acids. Germline values: CDR1 SGHVS, CDR2 FNYEAQ. V gave up 5 bases and J gave up 7 bases; unmatched junction bases: 8. Here the CDR3 reads CASSGGQGLGEQYF. The CDR3 DNA is TGTGCCAGCAGCGGGGGACAGGGGTTAGGGGAGCAGTACTTC.